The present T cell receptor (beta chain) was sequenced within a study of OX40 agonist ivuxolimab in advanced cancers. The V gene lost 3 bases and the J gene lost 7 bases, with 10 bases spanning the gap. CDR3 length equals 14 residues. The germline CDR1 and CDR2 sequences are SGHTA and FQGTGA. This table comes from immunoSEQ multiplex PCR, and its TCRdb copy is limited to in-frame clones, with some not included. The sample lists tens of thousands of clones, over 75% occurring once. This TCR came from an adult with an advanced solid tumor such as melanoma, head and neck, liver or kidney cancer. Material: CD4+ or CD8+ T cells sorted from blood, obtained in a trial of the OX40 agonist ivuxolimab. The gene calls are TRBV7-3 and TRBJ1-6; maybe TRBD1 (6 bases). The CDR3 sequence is CASSLGGGNSPLHF. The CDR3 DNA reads TGTGCCAGCAGCTTGGGAGGGGGAAATTCACCCCTCCACTTT.